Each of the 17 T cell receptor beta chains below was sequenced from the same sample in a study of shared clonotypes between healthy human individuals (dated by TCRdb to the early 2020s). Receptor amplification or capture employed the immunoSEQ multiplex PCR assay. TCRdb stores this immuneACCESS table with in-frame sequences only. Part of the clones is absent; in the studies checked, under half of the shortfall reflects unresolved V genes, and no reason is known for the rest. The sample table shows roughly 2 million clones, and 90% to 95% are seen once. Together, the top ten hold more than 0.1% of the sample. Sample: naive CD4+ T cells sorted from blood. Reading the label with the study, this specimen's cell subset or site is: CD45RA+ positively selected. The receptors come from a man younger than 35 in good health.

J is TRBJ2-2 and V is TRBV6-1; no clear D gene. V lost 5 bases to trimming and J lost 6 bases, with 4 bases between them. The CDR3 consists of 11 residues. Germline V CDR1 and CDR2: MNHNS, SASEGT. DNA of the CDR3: TGTGCCAGCAGTTACCCCGGGGAGCTGTTTTTT. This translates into CASSYPGELFF.

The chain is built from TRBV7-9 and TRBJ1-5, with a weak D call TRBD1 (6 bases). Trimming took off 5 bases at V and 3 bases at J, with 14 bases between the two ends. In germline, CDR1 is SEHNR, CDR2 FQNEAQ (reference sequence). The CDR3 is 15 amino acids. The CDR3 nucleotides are TGTGCCAGCAGCCGGGATCAGGGGTACAATCAGCCCCAGCATTTT. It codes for CASSRDQGYNQPQHF.

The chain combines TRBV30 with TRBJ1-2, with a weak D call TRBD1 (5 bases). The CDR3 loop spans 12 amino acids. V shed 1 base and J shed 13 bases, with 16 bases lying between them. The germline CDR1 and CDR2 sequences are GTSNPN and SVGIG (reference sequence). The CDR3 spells CAWSGDRPNSTF. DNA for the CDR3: TGTGCCTGGAGTGGGGACCGCCCAAACTCCACCTTC. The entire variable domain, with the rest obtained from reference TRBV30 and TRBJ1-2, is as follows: SQTIHQWPATLVQPVGSPLSLECTVEGTSNPNLYWYRQAAGRGLQLLFYSVGIGQISSEVPQNLSASRPQDRQFILSSKKLLLSDSGFYLCAWSGDRPNSTFGSGTRLTVV.

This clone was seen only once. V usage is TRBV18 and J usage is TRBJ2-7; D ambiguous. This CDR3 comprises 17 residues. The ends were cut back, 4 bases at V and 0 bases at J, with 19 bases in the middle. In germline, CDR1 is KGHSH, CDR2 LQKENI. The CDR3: CASSRLGIVESSYEQYF. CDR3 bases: TGTGCCAGCTCACGATTGGGTATAGTGGAGAGCTCCTACGAGCAGTACTTC.

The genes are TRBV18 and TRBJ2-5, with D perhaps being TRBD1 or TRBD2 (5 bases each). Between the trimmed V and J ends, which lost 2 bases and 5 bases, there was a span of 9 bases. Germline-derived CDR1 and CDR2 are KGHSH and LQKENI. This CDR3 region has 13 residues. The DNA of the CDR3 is TGTGCCAGCTCACCAGGGGGTGTCGAGACCCAGTACTTC. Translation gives CASSPGGVETQYF.

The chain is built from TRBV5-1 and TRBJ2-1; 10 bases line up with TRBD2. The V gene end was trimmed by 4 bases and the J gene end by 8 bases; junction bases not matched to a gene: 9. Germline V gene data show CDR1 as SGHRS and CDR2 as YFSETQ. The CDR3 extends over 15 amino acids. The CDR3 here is CASSLEREGLDEQFF. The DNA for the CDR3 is TGCGCCAGCAGCCTGGAGCGGGAGGGCCTCGATGAGCAGTTCTTC.

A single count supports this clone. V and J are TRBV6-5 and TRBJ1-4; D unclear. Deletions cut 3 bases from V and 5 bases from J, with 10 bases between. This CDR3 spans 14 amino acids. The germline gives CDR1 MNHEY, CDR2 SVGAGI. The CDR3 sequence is CASSYFLGNEKLFF. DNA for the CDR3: TGTGCCAGCAGTTATTTTCTGGGGAATGAAAAACTGTTTTTT.

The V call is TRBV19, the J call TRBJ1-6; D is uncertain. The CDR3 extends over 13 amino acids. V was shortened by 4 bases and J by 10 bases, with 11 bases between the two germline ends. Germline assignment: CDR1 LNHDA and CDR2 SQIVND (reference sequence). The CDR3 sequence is CASSNPRISPLHF. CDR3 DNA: TGTGCCAGTAGTAACCCCCGGATCTCACCCCTCCACTTT.

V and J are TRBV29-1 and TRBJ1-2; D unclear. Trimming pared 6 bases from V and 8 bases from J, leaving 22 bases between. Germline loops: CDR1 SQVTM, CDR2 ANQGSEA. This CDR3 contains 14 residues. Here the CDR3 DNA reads TGCAGCGTGGCAGGTACCGCGGAGGCTTTGGGCTACACCTTC. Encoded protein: CSVAGTAEALGYTF.

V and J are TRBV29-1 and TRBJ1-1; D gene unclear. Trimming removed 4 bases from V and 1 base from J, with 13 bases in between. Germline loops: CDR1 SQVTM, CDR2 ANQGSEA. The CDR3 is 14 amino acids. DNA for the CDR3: TGCAGCGTTGGGGTAGGAGTCGAGAACACTGAAGCTTTCTTT. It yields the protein CSVGVGVENTEAFF.

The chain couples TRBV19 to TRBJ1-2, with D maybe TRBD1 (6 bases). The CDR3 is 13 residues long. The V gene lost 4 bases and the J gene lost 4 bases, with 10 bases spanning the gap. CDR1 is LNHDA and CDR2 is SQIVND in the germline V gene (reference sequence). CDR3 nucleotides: TGTGCCAGTAGTACGGGGGGCCCCTATGGCTACACCTTC. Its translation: CASSTGGPYGYTF.

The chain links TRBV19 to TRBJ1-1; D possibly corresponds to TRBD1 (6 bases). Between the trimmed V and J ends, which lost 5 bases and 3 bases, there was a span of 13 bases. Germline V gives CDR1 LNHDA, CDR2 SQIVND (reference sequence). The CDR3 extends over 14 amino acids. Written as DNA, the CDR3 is TGTGCCAGTAGTTCACAGGGTCGACACACTGAAGCTTTCTTT. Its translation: CASSSQGRHTEAFF.

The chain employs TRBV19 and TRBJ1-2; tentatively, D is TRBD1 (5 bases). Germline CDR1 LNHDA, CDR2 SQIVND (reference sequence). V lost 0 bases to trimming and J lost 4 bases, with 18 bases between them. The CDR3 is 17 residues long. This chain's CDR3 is CASSIDEGSGSVYGYTF. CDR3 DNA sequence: TGTGCCAGTAGTATAGACGAGGGGAGCGGGAGTGTCTATGGCTACACCTTC.

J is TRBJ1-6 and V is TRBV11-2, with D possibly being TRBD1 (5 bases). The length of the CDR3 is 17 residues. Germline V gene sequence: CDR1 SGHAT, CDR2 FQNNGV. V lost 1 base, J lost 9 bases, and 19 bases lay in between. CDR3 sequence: CASSLASGPNPFSPLHF. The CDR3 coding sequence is TGTGCCAGCAGCTTAGCGTCAGGGCCTAATCCTTTTTCACCCCTCCACTTT.

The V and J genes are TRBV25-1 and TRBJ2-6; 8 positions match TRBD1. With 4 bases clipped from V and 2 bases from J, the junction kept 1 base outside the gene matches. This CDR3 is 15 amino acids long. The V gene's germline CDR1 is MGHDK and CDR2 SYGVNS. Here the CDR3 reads CASSATGAGANVLTF. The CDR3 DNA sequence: TGTGCCAGCAGTGCGACAGGGGCTGGGGCCAACGTCCTGACTTTC.

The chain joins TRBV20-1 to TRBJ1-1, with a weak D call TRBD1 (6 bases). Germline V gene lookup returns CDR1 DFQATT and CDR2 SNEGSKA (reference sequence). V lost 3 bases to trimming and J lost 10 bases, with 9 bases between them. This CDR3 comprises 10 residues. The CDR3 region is CSAREGGAFF. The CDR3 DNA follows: TGCAGTGCTAGGGAGGGGGGAGCTTTCTTT.

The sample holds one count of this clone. CDR3 coding DNA: TGTGCCAGCAGTTACTCGAGACAGAGCAATCAGCCCCAGCATTTT. This sequence encodes CASSYSRQSNQPQHF. The rearrangement uses TRBV6-6 and TRBJ1-5, with D maybe TRBD1 (5 bases). This CDR3 region has 15 residues. Looked up from germline, CDR1 is MNHNY and CDR2 is SVGAGI (reference sequence). Between the trimmed V and J ends, which lost 0 bases and 1 base, there was a span of 7 bases.